The 28 T cell receptor beta chains listed next were all sequenced from one sample in a study of blood T cell repertoires in COVID-19. Sequencing was performed with immunoSEQ multiplex PCR; in TCRdb, only in-frame clones are kept and a portion is missing. The sample contains about 270,000 clones, about 76% of which appear only once. Sequenced: peripheral blood. These receptors were collected from a woman aged 55-70 years with active or convalescent COVID-19.

The chain links TRBV6-1 to TRBJ2-5; D is unresolved. V was cut by 2 bases and J by 1 base, with 5 bases left in between. Germline CDR1 MNHNS, CDR2 SASEGT. The CDR3 covers 13 residues. The CDR3 here is CASSERSQETQYF. As DNA, the CDR3 is TGTGCCAGCAGTGAACGCAGCCAAGAGACCCAGTACTTC.

This clone appeared a single time. The V and J genes are TRBV19 and TRBJ2-2; 9 positions match TRBD1. Germline CDR1 and CDR2: LNHDA and SQIVND (reference sequence). The CDR3 has 15 amino acids. After removal of 6 bases from V and 6 bases from J, the junction contained 8 bases not matched to a gene. The CDR3 region has the DNA TGTGCCAGTAGCCCCGGGACAGGGTACGCCGGGGAGCTGTTTTTT. This sequence encodes CASSPGTGYAGELFF.

The V call is TRBV19, the J call TRBJ2-5; maybe TRBD1 (5 bases). This CDR3 is built from 13 residues. With 6 bases removed from V and 1 base from J, the gap between germline ends came to 9 bases. CDR1 and CDR2 (germline): LNHDA, SQIVND (reference sequence). CDR3 in amino acids: CASSATVQETQYF. In nucleotides, the CDR3 is TGTGCCAGTAGCGCGACAGTCCAAGAGACCCAGTACTTC.

In this sample, this clone turned up once. V and J are TRBV5-8 and TRBJ2-1, with a tentative D call TRBD2 (6 bases). V was trimmed by 2 bases and J by 4 bases, leaving 10 bases between them. This CDR3 is built from 14 residues. Germline V gives CDR1 SGHTS, CDR2 YDEGEE. CDR3 sequence reads: CASSFSGVYNEQFF. CDR3 nucleotide sequence: TGTGCCAGCAGCTTTAGCGGAGTTTACAATGAGCAGTTCTTC.

This chain joins TRBV7-2 and TRBJ2-1, with TRBD2 matching over 11 bases. The ends lost 4 bases at V and 3 bases at J; junction bases unmatched: 2. From germline, CDR1 is SGHTA and CDR2 FQGNSA. The CDR3 length is 15 residues. CDR3 in DNA: TGTGCCAGCAGCTCTAGCGGGGGGCTCTACAATGAGCAGTTCTTC. Amino acids: CASSSSGGLYNEQFF.

This clone was seen more than once but under ten times. The chain is built from TRBV27 and TRBJ1-6, with 7 bases aligning to TRBD1. This CDR3 is 16 amino acids long. The J segment lost 9 bases and the V segment lost 2 bases, leaving 10 bases of the junction unmatched. Germline-derived CDR1 and CDR2 are MNHEY and SMNVEV (reference sequence). CDR3 loop: CASSLGEVPGGSPLHF. The CDR3 DNA follows: TGTGCCAGCAGTTTAGGGGAAGTTCCAGGGGGTTCACCCCTCCACTTT.

The chain joins TRBV7-9 to TRBJ1-4, with no clear D. CDR1 is SEHNR and CDR2 is FQNEAQ in the germline V gene (reference sequence). CDR3 length equals 14 residues. Trimming shortened V by 7 bases and J by 0 bases, and 9 bases separated the two germline ends. CDR3 coding DNA: TGTGCCAGCACGACAACCGCAACTAATGAAAAACTGTTTTTT. Translated: CASTTTATNEKLFF.

As for this clone: Within the sample, other DNA sequences also encode this same CDR3. The chain links TRBV9 to TRBJ2-3; D is possibly TRBD2 (5 bases). Germline CDR1 and CDR2: SGDLS and YYNGEE. The CDR3 covers 15 residues. Trimming shortened V by 0 bases and J by 1 base, and 9 bases separated the two germline ends. The CDR3 coding sequence is TGTGCCAGCAGCGTAGTTCGCGGGCGCACAGATACGCAGTATTTT. Translation: CASSVVRGRTDTQYF.

This chain uses TRBV12-5 with TRBJ2-1; 12 bases match TRBD2. V lost 6 bases and J lost 6; bases outside the gene matches: 12. The CDR3 loop spans 17 amino acids. From germline, CDR1 is LGHNT and CDR2 FRNRAP. In DNA form, the CDR3 reads TGTGCTAGTGGCCGGGATTGGACTAGCGGGGATATCAATGAGCAGTTCTTC. Translated: CASGRDWTSGDINEQFF.

This clone came up once. V is TRBV18 and J is TRBJ1-4; perhaps TRBD1 as D (6 bases). Between the trimmed V and J ends, which lost 8 bases and 8 bases, there was a span of 15 bases. Germline V CDR1 and CDR2: KGHSH, LQKENI. The CDR3 runs 13 residues. CDR3 sequence reads: CASRITGHEKLFF. The CDR3 DNA reads TGTGCCAGCCGTATTACAGGGCACGAAAAACTGTTTTTT.

The rearrangement joins TRBV7-6 to TRBJ2-5; possible D gene TRBD2, 7 bases. With 4 bases removed from V and 5 bases from J, the gap between germline ends came to 11 bases. The CDR3 contains 13 residues. Germline V CDR1 and CDR2: SGHVS, FNYEAQ. The CDR3 nucleotides are TGTGCCAGCAGCTCGGGGGGCTACGAGACCCAGTACTTC. Protein sequence: CASSSGGYETQYF.

The genes are TRBV2 and TRBJ2-1, with a possible D match to TRBD2 (6 bases). Germline lookup yields CDR1 SNHLY and CDR2 FYNNEI. V dropped 5 bases and J dropped 6 bases, with 8 bases sitting between them. The CDR3 is 12 residues long. CDR3 nucleotide sequence: TGTGCCAGCAGTTGGGGGGTCAATGAGCAGTTCTTC. It is translated as CASSWGVNEQFF.

The CDR3 nucleotides read TGTGCCAGCAGCCCCACTTTGGGGGGTGGGAGTGAAGCTTTCTTT. Translated, it gives CASSPTLGGGSEAFF. The V and J genes are TRBV5-6 and TRBJ1-1; D is perhaps TRBD1 (5 bases). From germline, CDR1 is SGHDT and CDR2 YYEEEE. The CDR3 totals 15 residues. Trimming took off 4 bases at V and 7 bases at J, with 20 bases between the two ends.

The chain employs TRBV7-3 and TRBJ1-1; 8 nucleotides agree with TRBD1. J lost 11 bases, V lost 2 bases, and 7 bases had no gene match. The CDR3 length is 13 residues. CDR1 SGHTA and CDR2 FQGTGA come from the germline V gene. This CDR3 is CASSLGAGGDAFF. The CDR3 nucleotides read TGTGCCAGCAGCTTAGGGGCAGGGGGCGATGCTTTCTTT.

The gene calls are TRBV9 and TRBJ2-2; 12 nucleotides match TRBD2. Germline loops: CDR1 SGDLS, CDR2 YYNGEE. CDR3 length: 17 amino acids. J lost 0 bases, V lost 4 bases, and 4 bases had no gene match. As DNA, the CDR3 is TGTGCCAGCAGCACGACTAGCGGGGGCCCGAACACCGGGGAGCTGTTTTTT. It codes for CASSTTSGGPNTGELFF. The whole variable domain, remainder taken from reference TRBV9 and TRBJ2-2, is DSGVTQTPKHLITATGQRVTLRCSPRSGDLSVYWYQQSLDQGLQFLIQYYNGEERAKGNILERFSAQQFPDLHSELNLSSLELGDSALYFCASSTTSGGPNTGELFFGEGSRLTVL.

The chain uses TRBV7-6 and TRBJ1-1; 10 positions match TRBD1. Germline V gene lookup returns CDR1 SGHVS and CDR2 FNYEAQ. This CDR3 spans 14 amino acids. J was trimmed by 3 bases and V by 5 bases; bases with no gene match: 3. CDR3 coding DNA: TGTGCCAGCAGCCTTGGACAGGGGGACACTGAAGCTTTCTTT. Translated: CASSLGQGDTEAFF.

The DNA of the CDR3 is TGTGCCAGCGGGGGCGGCTCCTACGAGCAGTACTTC. Translated: CASGGGSYEQYF. The chain couples TRBV2 to TRBJ2-7; possible D gene TRBD1, 6 bases. Trimming left V 8 bases short and J 0 bases short, with 8 bases between. CDR3 length: 12 amino acids. Germline values: CDR1 SNHLY, CDR2 FYNNEI.

The chain links TRBV11-2 to TRBJ1-6; 7 bases line up with TRBD1. There are 18 residues in the CDR3. Germline CDR1 is SGHAT and CDR2 is FQNNGV. Trimming removed 1 base from V and 0 bases from J; junction bases left unmatched: 6. The CDR3 region is CASSLGNRGSSYNSPLHF. The CDR3 DNA follows: TGTGCCAGCAGCTTAGGGAACAGGGGAAGCTCCTATAATTCACCCCTCCACTTT.

This clone has a handful of counts. CDR3 coding DNA: TGTGCCAGTCAGGTTACAGGCACTGAAGCTTTCTTT. Its translation: CASQVTGTEAFF. The V call is TRBV28, the J call TRBJ1-1, with D tentatively TRBD1 (5 bases). CDR3 length equals 12 residues. Germline assignment: CDR1 MDHEN and CDR2 SYDVKM. V lost 9 bases, J lost 4 bases, and 12 bases lay in between.

The chain recombines TRBV3-1 (or the pseudogene TRBV3-2) with TRBJ1-1; 7 nucleotides agree with TRBD1. The CDR3 has 16 residues. J was trimmed by 4 bases and V by 2 bases; bases with no gene match: 10. The V gene's germline CDR1 is LGHDT and CDR2 YNNKEL (reference sequence). CDR3 DNA sequence: TGTGCCAGCAGCCAAATAACAGGGGCTCGCTCCACTGAAGCTTTCTTT. This gives the protein CASSQITGARSTEAFF.

The chain links TRBV7-6 to TRBJ1-2; a possible D gene is TRBD1 (5 bases). Per germline, CDR1 SGHVS and CDR2 FNYEAQ. Trimming pared 1 base from V and 4 bases from J, leaving 13 bases between. The CDR3 is 15 amino acids. As DNA, the CDR3 is TGTGCCAGCAGCTTAGGTGCAGGGAATGCCTATGGCTACACCTTC. Protein sequence: CASSLGAGNAYGYTF.

The table lists this clone with a few counts. The J gene is TRBJ2-3, the V gene TRBV7-7; TRBD2 agrees at 10 bases. The ends lost 5 bases at V and 3 bases at J; junction bases unmatched: 5. The CDR3 extends over 15 amino acids. Germline CDR1 reads SSHAT; CDR2 reads FNYEAQ (reference sequence). CDR3 sequence: CASSPAGGMTDTQYF. DNA of the CDR3: TGTGCCAGCAGCCCAGCGGGGGGGATGACAGATACGCAGTATTTT.

The chain carries TRBV18 and TRBJ2-2; tentatively, D is TRBD1 (5 bases). The CDR3 is made up of 15 amino acids. V dropped 4 bases and J dropped 0 bases, with 9 bases sitting between them. Per the germline V gene, CDR1 is KGHSH and CDR2 is LQKENI. CDR3: CASSLDTSNTGELFF. DNA of the CDR3: TGTGCCAGCTCACTGGACACCTCGAACACCGGGGAGCTGTTTTTT.

This clone was counted a single time. The chain joins TRBV20-1 to TRBJ2-7, with 12 bases identical to TRBD2. CDR1 is DFQATT, CDR2 SNEGSKA, per germline (reference sequence). The CDR3 is 18 residues long. V dropped 3 bases and J dropped 0; count of bases not matched to a gene: 12. The DNA for the CDR3 is TGCAGTGCTAGTTTGACTAGCGGGGGAACTACGATCTCCTACGAGCAGTACTTC. The encoded protein is CSASLTSGGTTISYEQYF.

The rearrangement joins TRBV10-3 to TRBJ2-1; 8 nucleotides line up with TRBD1. V lost 3 bases and J lost 6; bases outside the gene matches: 7. This CDR3 contains 15 residues. Germline V gene lookup returns CDR1 ENHRY and CDR2 SYGVKD. The CDR3 sequence: CAISDQGQGGNEQFF. As DNA, the CDR3 is TGTGCCATCAGTGACCAAGGACAGGGTGGCAATGAGCAGTTCTTC.

This clone has just a few counts. The V gene is TRBV7-8, the J gene TRBJ1-4, with D possibly matching TRBD1 (5 bases). The germline V gene encodes CDR1 SGHVS and CDR2 FQNEAQ. Between the trimmed V and J ends, which lost 4 bases and 7 bases, there was a span of 13 bases. CDR3 length: 14 amino acids. The CDR3 is CASSSRGRIEKLFF. The DNA of the CDR3 is TGTGCCAGCAGCTCGCGGGGACGCATTGAAAAACTGTTTTTT.

This clone was observed once. The rearrangement links TRBV7-8 to TRBJ2-2, with D perhaps TRBD2 (7 bases). Trimming removed 5 bases from V and 3 bases from J, with 13 bases in between. The CDR3 totals 15 residues. The germline gives CDR1 SGHVS, CDR2 FQNEAQ. CDR3 sequence: CASSRAGADTGELFF. The CDR3 coding sequence is TGTGCCAGCAGCCGCGCGGGGGCTGACACCGGGGAGCTGTTTTTT. Combining the CDR3 with reference TRBV7-8 and TRBJ2-2 gives the whole variable domain GAGVSQSPRYKVAKRGQDVALRCDPISGHVSLFWYQQALGQGPEFLTYFQNEAQLDKSGLPSDRFFAERPEGSVSTLKIQRTQQEDSAVYLCASSRAGADTGELFFGEGSRLTVL.

The rearrangement joins TRBV11-2 to TRBJ2-3, with TRBD1 matching over 9 bases. The CDR3 spans 14 residues. V lost 5 bases to trimming and J lost 6 bases; unmatched junction nucleotides: 6. The germline gives CDR1 SGHAT, CDR2 FQNNGV. CDR3 sequence: CASSRTGVRDTQYF. CDR3 DNA: TGTGCCAGCAGCCGGACAGGGGTCCGCGATACGCAGTATTTT.